Listed below are T cell receptor beta chains from one sample, sequenced in a study of beta chain features in type 1 diabetes. The assay was immunoSEQ multiplex PCR, and TCRdb's table has in-frame clones only and misses some. The table has approximately 730,000 clones, 10% to 15% seen once. Sequencing was carried out using naive CD4+ T cells from blood. The receptor source for this set is a man aged 18 to 35 with type 1 diabetes. Both conserved end residues are part of each CDR3. D genes are given only for firm matches. Rows give clone size only sometimes, using once, few, many, or a class for an expanded clone.

v_gene: TRBV6-5
d_gene: -
j_gene: TRBJ2-7
abundance: -
CDR3aa: CASSYDPGEQYF
CDR3nt: TGTGCCAGCAGTTACGACCCGGGCGAGCAGTACTTC

v_gene: TRBV25-1
d_gene: -
j_gene: TRBJ1-1
abundance: -
CDR3aa: CASSDIGGTEAFF
CDR3nt: TGTGCCAGCAGTGACATCGGGGGGACTGAAGCTTTCTTT

v_gene: TRBV30
d_gene: -
j_gene: TRBJ1-5
abundance: -
CDR3aa: CAWTTLGSQPQHF
CDR3nt: TGTGCCTGGACTACTCTAGGAAGCCAGCCCCAGCATTTT

v_gene: TRBV25-1
d_gene: -
j_gene: TRBJ1-2
abundance: -
CDR3aa: CASTAPGVYGYTF
CDR3nt: TGTGCCAGCACCGCCCCGGGGGTCTATGGCTACACCTTC

v_gene: TRBV30
d_gene: TRBD1
j_gene: TRBJ2-5
abundance: few
CDR3aa: CAWTPGGVKYF
CDR3nt: TGTGCCTGGACCCCAGGGGGAGTTAAGTACTTC

v_gene: TRBV7-9
d_gene: TRBD1
j_gene: TRBJ2-1
abundance: few
CDR3aa: CASSLMGQGHNEQFF
CDR3nt: TGTGCCAGCAGCTTAATGGGACAGGGTCACAATGAGCAGTTCTTC

v_gene: TRBV6-6
d_gene: -
j_gene: TRBJ2-2
abundance: few
CDR3aa: CASSPDSTGELFF
CDR3nt: TGTGCCAGCAGTCCGGACTCTACCGGGGAGCTGTTTTTT

v_gene: TRBV19
d_gene: -
j_gene: TRBJ2-4
abundance: few
CDR3aa: CASSIGGLPRLGGKNIQYF
CDR3nt: TGTGCCAGTAGTATTGGGGGACTCCCGCGGTTGGGAGGCAAAAACATTCAGTACTTC

v_gene: TRBV7-2
d_gene: TRBD1
j_gene: TRBJ2-7
abundance: -
CDR3aa: CASSPRGTGDPSFSYEQYF
CDR3nt: TGTGCCAGCAGCCCTAGGGGGACAGGGGATCCTAGTTTCTCCTACGAGCAGTACTTC

v_gene: TRBV5-1
d_gene: -
j_gene: TRBJ1-1
abundance: few
CDR3aa: CASSFTENTEAFF
CDR3nt: TGCGCCAGCAGCTTCACGGAGAACACTGAAGCTTTCTTT

v_gene: TRBV30
d_gene: -
j_gene: TRBJ1-1
abundance: -
CDR3aa: CAWELGTQGGAFF
CDR3nt: TGTGCCTGGGAACTCGGGACGCAGGGCGGAGCTTTCTTT

v_gene: TRBV7-6
d_gene: TRBD2
j_gene: TRBJ2-1
abundance: -
CDR3aa: CASSLSGSSYNEQFF
CDR3nt: TGTGCCAGCAGCTTGAGCGGGAGCTCCTACAATGAGCAGTTCTTC

v_gene: TRBV7-9
d_gene: -
j_gene: TRBJ2-7
abundance: -
CDR3aa: CASASIISYEQYF
CDR3nt: TGTGCCAGTGCCAGTATAATCTCCTACGAGCAGTACTTC

v_gene: TRBV18
d_gene: -
j_gene: TRBJ1-2
abundance: few
CDR3aa: CASSEGSIANYGYTF
CDR3nt: TGTGCCAGCTCGGAGGGATCAATAGCTAACTATGGCTACACCTTC

v_gene: TRBV7-3
d_gene: -
j_gene: TRBJ1-1
abundance: -
CDR3aa: CASSHQRDTEAFF
CDR3nt: TGTGCCAGCAGCCATCAGCGAGACACTGAAGCTTTCTTT

v_gene: TRBV10-3
d_gene: -
j_gene: TRBJ1-4
abundance: -
CDR3aa: CAISLQNEKLFF
CDR3nt: TGTGCCATCAGTTTACAGAATGAAAAACTGTTTTTT

v_gene: TRBV6-5
d_gene: -
j_gene: TRBJ1-3
abundance: once
CDR3aa: CASRRSSGNTIYF
CDR3nt: TGTGCCAGCAGGCGCTCCTCTGGAAACACCATATATTTT

v_gene: TRBV11-2
d_gene: TRBD1
j_gene: TRBJ2-2
abundance: few
CDR3aa: CASSPTGSGELFF
CDR3nt: TGTGCCAGCAGCCCGACAGGGAGCGGGGAGCTGTTTTTT

v_gene: TRBV4-1
d_gene: -
j_gene: TRBJ2-3
abundance: -
CDR3aa: CASSQQALTDTQYF
CDR3nt: TGCGCCAGCAGCCAGCAAGCCCTCACAGATACGCAGTATTTT

v_gene: TRBV18
d_gene: -
j_gene: TRBJ2-7
abundance: -
CDR3aa: CASSPRQWAVDEQYF
CDR3nt: TGTGCCAGCTCTCCTAGGCAGTGGGCAGTCGACGAGCAGTACTTC

v_gene: TRBV7-9
d_gene: TRBD1
j_gene: TRBJ1-5
abundance: few
CDR3aa: CASSRMTGTQPQHF
CDR3nt: TGTGCCAGCAGCAGGATGACAGGGACTCAGCCCCAGCATTTT

v_gene: TRBV27
d_gene: -
j_gene: TRBJ2-5
abundance: -
CDR3aa: CASSPRTLQETQYF
CDR3nt: TGTGCCAGCAGTCCGCGGACACTCCAAGAGACCCAGTACTTC

v_gene: TRBV18
d_gene: TRBD1
j_gene: TRBJ1-2
abundance: -
CDR3aa: CASSPRAQGNYGYTF
CDR3nt: TGTGCCAGCTCACCGAGGGCACAGGGGAACTATGGCTACACCTTC

v_gene: TRBV6-6
d_gene: TRBD1
j_gene: TRBJ2-5
abundance: -
CDR3aa: CASRRQGNQETQYF
CDR3nt: TGTGCCAGCAGGCGACAGGGGAACCAAGAGACCCAGTACTTC

v_gene: TRBV19
d_gene: -
j_gene: TRBJ1-5
abundance: -
CDR3aa: CASTNGQPQHF
CDR3nt: TGTGCCAGTACGAATGGTCAGCCCCAGCATTTT

v_gene: TRBV7-8
d_gene: -
j_gene: TRBJ2-7
abundance: -
CDR3aa: CASSLVARQLAYEQYF
CDR3nt: TGTGCCAGCAGCTTAGTCGCTCGACAGCTAGCCTACGAGCAGTACTTC

v_gene: TRBV4-2
d_gene: TRBD1
j_gene: TRBJ1-5
abundance: few
CDR3aa: CASSQSAGQALNSNQPQHF
CDR3nt: TGTGCCAGCAGCCAATCAGCGGGACAGGCACTAAATAGCAATCAGCCCCAGCATTTT

v_gene: TRBV20-1
d_gene: -
j_gene: TRBJ1-2
abundance: few
CDR3aa: CSASIVGKYTF
CDR3nt: TGCAGTGCCTCCATCGTGGGCAAGTACACCTTC

v_gene: TRBV7-6
d_gene: -
j_gene: TRBJ2-6
abundance: few
CDR3aa: CASSLEVGGSGANVLTF
CDR3nt: TGTGCCAGCAGCTTAGAAGTAGGGGGATCTGGGGCCAACGTCCTGACTTTC

v_gene: TRBV27
d_gene: -
j_gene: TRBJ2-7
abundance: few
CDR3aa: CASSAGAHSYEQYF
CDR3nt: TGTGCCAGCAGTGCAGGGGCCCACTCCTACGAGCAGTACTTC

v_gene: TRBV25-1
d_gene: -
j_gene: TRBJ1-1
abundance: few
CDR3aa: CASSEDGTEAFF
CDR3nt: TGTGCCAGCAGTGAGGATGGGACTGAAGCTTTCTTT

v_gene: TRBV4-1
d_gene: -
j_gene: TRBJ2-5
abundance: few
CDR3aa: CASSQEGGWETQYF
CDR3nt: TGCGCCAGCAGCCAAGAGGGCGGGTGGGAGACCCAGTACTTC

v_gene: TRBV5-4
d_gene: TRBD1
j_gene: TRBJ2-7
abundance: few
CDR3aa: CASSMGQGAQVEQYF
CDR3nt: TGTGCCAGCAGCATGGGTCAGGGGGCGCAGGTCGAGCAGTACTTC

v_gene: TRBV14
d_gene: -
j_gene: TRBJ2-3
abundance: -
CDR3aa: CASSLRTAHTDTQYF
CDR3nt: TGTGCCAGCAGCCTCCGGACAGCCCACACAGATACGCAGTATTTT

v_gene: TRBV30
d_gene: -
j_gene: TRBJ1-1
abundance: few
CDR3aa: CAWNVNLNTEAFF
CDR3nt: TGTGCCTGGAATGTCAACTTGAACACTGAAGCTTTCTTT

v_gene: TRBV27
d_gene: TRBD1
j_gene: TRBJ1-2
abundance: -
CDR3aa: CASSYTGTGSYGYTF
CDR3nt: TGTGCCAGTTCTTATACCGGGACAGGGAGCTATGGCTACACCTTC

v_gene: TRBV23-1
d_gene: -
j_gene: TRBJ1-5
abundance: -
CDR3aa: CASGQQGGQPQHF
CDR3nt: TGCGCCAGCGGCCAACAGGGAGGACAGCCCCAGCATTTT

v_gene: TRBV19
d_gene: -
j_gene: TRBJ2-3
abundance: -
CDR3aa: CASSYGQSADTQYF
CDR3nt: TGTGCCAGTAGTTACGGACAGTCGGCGGATACGCAGTATTTT

v_gene: TRBV9
d_gene: TRBD2
j_gene: TRBJ2-1
abundance: -
CDR3aa: CASSALGAGATSYNEQFF
CDR3nt: TGTGCCAGCAGCGCTTTGGGAGCGGGGGCCACCTCCTACAATGAGCAGTTCTTC

v_gene: TRBV6-5
d_gene: -
j_gene: TRBJ2-5
abundance: -
CDR3aa: CASSYYGTQETQYF
CDR3nt: TGTGCCAGCAGTTATTATGGGACCCAAGAGACCCAGTACTTC

v_gene: TRBV9
d_gene: TRBD1
j_gene: TRBJ1-3
abundance: -
CDR3aa: CASSDRDRAGNTIYF
CDR3nt: TGTGCCAGCAGCGACCGGGACAGGGCCGGAAACACCATATATTTT

v_gene: TRBV27
d_gene: -
j_gene: TRBJ1-5
abundance: -
CDR3aa: CASTGTPNQPQHF
CDR3nt: TGTGCCAGTACCGGGACACCAAATCAGCCCCAGCATTTT

v_gene: TRBV25-1
d_gene: -
j_gene: TRBJ1-6
abundance: -
CDR3aa: CASSDPDRRYSPLHF
CDR3nt: TGTGCCAGCAGTGATCCTGACAGGAGGTATTCACCCCTCCACTTT

v_gene: TRBV4-2
d_gene: -
j_gene: TRBJ2-5
abundance: -
CDR3aa: CASSQENYSETQYF
CDR3nt: TGTGCCAGCAGCCAAGAAAACTATAGCGAGACCCAGTACTTC

v_gene: TRBV25-1
d_gene: TRBD2
j_gene: TRBJ2-3
abundance: -
CDR3aa: CASSEFGGGRTDTQYF
CDR3nt: TGTGCCAGCAGTGAATTCGGCGGGGGGAGAACAGATACGCAGTATTTT

v_gene: TRBV18
d_gene: TRBD2
j_gene: TRBJ2-7
abundance: few
CDR3aa: CASSPPGGGRGEQYF
CDR3nt: TGTGCCAGCTCACCACCTGGCGGGGGGCGAGGCGAGCAGTACTTC